These 13 T cell receptor beta chains came from one sample sequenced in a study of OX40 agonist ivuxolimab in advanced cancers. Sequencing used immunoSEQ multiplex PCR; TCRdb keeps in-frame clones, though not all of them. The data contain around 28,000 clones, around 84% of them singletons. The sample consisted of CD4+ or CD8+ T cells sorted from blood, taken in a trial of the OX40 agonist ivuxolimab. All receptors derive from an adult with an advanced solid tumor such as melanoma, head and neck, liver or kidney cancer.

The chain carries TRBV7-6 and TRBJ2-3, with 10 bases that match TRBD2. The germline gives CDR1 SGHVS, CDR2 FNYEAQ. V was pared by 0 bases and J by 5 bases, with 11 bases of the junction left unmatched. The CDR3 has 18 amino acids. The CDR3 here is CASSLASIWLAGVDTQYF. CDR3 coding DNA: TGTGCCAGCAGCTTAGCGTCGATCTGGCTAGCGGGAGTAGATACGCAGTATTTT.

V gene TRBV19 combines with J gene TRBJ1-1, with D possibly being TRBD1 (6 bases). Deletions cut 6 bases from V and 0 bases from J, with 17 bases between. The germline CDR1 and CDR2 sequences are LNHDA and SQIVND (reference sequence). CDR3 length equals 16 residues. CDR3 sequence reads: CASSPTGGTMNTEAFF. The CDR3 DNA is TGTGCCAGTAGCCCGACAGGTGGAACAATGAACACTGAAGCTTTCTTT.

The rearrangement uses TRBV5-8 and TRBJ2-3; D unresolved. This CDR3 contains 15 residues. Trimming pared 0 bases from V and 2 bases from J, leaving 10 bases between. Germline V gives CDR1 SGHTS, CDR2 YDEGEE. Here the CDR3 reads CASSLGPSHTDTQYF. The CDR3 nucleotides are TGTGCCAGCAGCTTGGGACCTTCCCACACAGATACGCAGTATTTT.

This chain joins TRBV5-6 and TRBJ2-5; maybe TRBD1 (5 bases). The length of the CDR3 is 14 residues. Germline V gives CDR1 SGHDT, CDR2 YYEEEE. V lost 0 bases to trimming and J lost 2 bases, with 8 bases between them. For the CDR3, the DNA is TGTGCCAGCAGCTTGGAGGGGCTGCAAGAGACCCAGTACTTC. Encoded protein: CASSLEGLQETQYF.

This rearrangement joins TRBV7-8 to TRBJ1-2; 7 positions agree with TRBD1. V shed 4 bases, J shed 3 bases, and the junction held 2 bases outside the gene matches. The germline V gene encodes CDR1 SGHVS and CDR2 FQNEAQ. The CDR3 has 13 amino acids. CDR3 sequence reads: CASSYGQDYGYTF. The CDR3 DNA follows: TGTGCCAGCAGCTACGGACAGGACTATGGCTACACCTTC.

This sequence joins TRBV5-5 and TRBJ1-2; tentative D call: TRBD1 (5 bases). The ends were cut back, 4 bases at V and 1 base at J, with 11 bases in the middle. CDR1 and CDR2 from the germline V gene are SGHKS and YYEKEE (reference sequence). This CDR3 spans 14 amino acids. CDR3 sequence (DNA): TGTGCCAGCAGCCCATGGGGACTTAACTATGGCTACACCTTC. It yields the protein CASSPWGLNYGYTF.

The chain uses TRBV2 and TRBJ1-5; 8 bases fit TRBD1. V lost 11 bases and J lost 6; bases outside the gene matches: 12. Germline V gene lookup returns CDR1 SNHLY and CDR2 FYNNEI. The CDR3 covers 14 residues. The CDR3 sequence is CASRWGRGPQPQHF. The CDR3 region has the DNA TGTGCCTCAAGATGGGGCAGGGGGCCTCAGCCCCAGCATTTT.

CDR3 loop: CASSLVPRGDSYNEQFF. In DNA form, the CDR3 reads TGCGCCAGCAGCTTGGTCCCCCGGGGGGATTCCTACAATGAGCAGTTCTTC. The rearrangement links TRBV5-1 to TRBJ2-1, with TRBD2 identical over 7 bases. Germline V gene lookup returns CDR1 SGHRS and CDR2 YFSETQ. The CDR3 contains 17 residues. With V trimmed by 0 bases and J by 1 base, 7 bases remained unmatched.

To note about this clone: Other DNA sequences from this sample encode an identical CDR3 as well. V is TRBV28 and J is TRBJ2-3, with D possibly TRBD1 on 6 matching bases. Germline-derived CDR1 and CDR2 are MDHEN and SYDVKM. This CDR3 contains 12 residues. V lost 5 bases and J lost 5, with 8 bases in between. The CDR3 reads CASSLQGDTQYF. Written as DNA, the CDR3 is TGTGCCAGCAGTCTACAGGGAGATACGCAGTATTTT. Filled out from reference TRBV28 and TRBJ2-3, the complete variable domain reads DVKVTQSSRYLVKRTGEKVFLECVQDMDHENMFWYRQDPGLGLRLIYFSYDVKMKEKGDIPEGYSVSREKKERFSLILESASTNQTSMYLCASSLQGDTQYFGPGTRLTVL.

The V and J genes are TRBV27 and TRBJ2-5; D unclear. The V end lost 7 bases, the J end lost 0 bases, and 3 bases lay between the germline ends. The CDR3 is 11 amino acids. Germline assignment: CDR1 MNHEY and CDR2 SMNVEV (reference sequence). This CDR3 reads CASIHQETQYF. The CDR3 nucleotides read TGTGCCAGCATTCACCAAGAGACCCAGTACTTC.

The CDR3 sequence: CASSFTWNTIYF. The CDR3 nucleotides are TGTGCCAGCAGTTTCACCTGGAACACCATATATTTT. The genes are TRBV28 and TRBJ1-3; D is ambiguous. Trimming stripped 3 bases from V and 7 bases from J, with 7 bases between. Germline lookup yields CDR1 MDHEN and CDR2 SYDVKM. The CDR3 is 12 residues long.

The chain has TRBV9 and TRBJ2-1; D is undetermined. Deletions cut 0 bases from V and 8 bases from J, with 12 bases between. CDR1 SGDLS and CDR2 YYNGEE come from the germline V gene. This CDR3 is built from 14 residues. CDR3: CASSVATGWDEQFF. CDR3 DNA: TGTGCCAGCAGCGTAGCTACCGGGTGGGATGAGCAGTTCTTC. Based on the CDR3 plus reference TRBV9 and TRBJ2-1, the full variable domain is DSGVTQTPKHLITATGQRVTLRCSPRSGDLSVYWYQQSLDQGLQFLIQYYNGEERAKGNILERFSAQQFPDLHSELNLSSLELGDSALYFCASSVATGWDEQFFGPGTRLTVL.

The rearrangement joins TRBV5-6 to TRBJ2-1; 9 nucleotides agree with TRBD1. V shed 4 bases and J 4 bases; nucleotides not matched to a gene: 6. This CDR3 has 15 residues. Per germline, CDR1 SGHDT and CDR2 YYEEEE. For the CDR3, the DNA is TGTGCCAGCAGCCTGGGACAGGGTATTTACAATGAGCAGTTCTTC. This sequence encodes CASSLGQGIYNEQFF.